This T cell receptor beta chain was retrieved from a study of shared clonotypes between healthy human individuals. Broader study findings: Researchers found naive subsets generally carried larger estimated richness than memory subsets.

Division of CD4+ cells produced a CD45RA+ naive subset and a CD45RA-negative memory subset. This table comes from immunoSEQ multiplex PCR, and its TCRdb copy is limited to in-frame clones, with some not included. The sample has hundreds of thousands of clones, around 72% seen once; the top ten hold about 1.7%. Turning to this clone: Its matching antigen is unknown.

V lost 1 base and J lost 2, with 7 bases in between. The germline CDR1 and CDR2 sequences are SGHTA and FQGNSA. The CDR3 sequence is 14 residues long. The J gene is TRBJ2-3, the V gene TRBV7-2, with unresolved D. Sample: memory CD4+ T cells sorted from blood. Subset here: CD45RA-negative fraction. This clonotype originated in a woman in her 30s in good health. CDR3 amino acids: CASSLVPSTDTQYF. The CDR3 DNA follows: TGTGCCAGCAGCTTAGTTCCGTCCACAGATACGCAGTATTTT.